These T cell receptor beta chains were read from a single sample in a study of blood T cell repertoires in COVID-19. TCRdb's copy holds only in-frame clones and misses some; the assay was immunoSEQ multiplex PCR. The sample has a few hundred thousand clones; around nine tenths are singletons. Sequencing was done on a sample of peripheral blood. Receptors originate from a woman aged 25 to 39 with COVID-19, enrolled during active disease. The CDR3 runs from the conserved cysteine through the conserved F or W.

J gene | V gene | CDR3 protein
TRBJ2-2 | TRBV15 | CATSNDLWSTGELFF
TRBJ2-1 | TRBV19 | CASSTASGWNEQFF
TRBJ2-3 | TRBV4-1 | CASSQDTGGGADTQYF
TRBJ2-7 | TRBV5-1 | CASSFAVPAGEQYF
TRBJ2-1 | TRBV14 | CASSQGLSEQFF
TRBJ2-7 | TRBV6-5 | CASTPRGTGDEQYF
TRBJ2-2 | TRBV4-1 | CASSLTQSDKSGELFF
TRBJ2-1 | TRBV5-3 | CARSLQGLAGGPNEQFF
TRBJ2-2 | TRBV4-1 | CASSHSGSATGELFF
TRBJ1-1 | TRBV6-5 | CASSRQGDTEAFF
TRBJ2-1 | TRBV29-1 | CSVLDGTSGNNEQFF
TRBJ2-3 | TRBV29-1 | CSASTSGIYTDTQYF
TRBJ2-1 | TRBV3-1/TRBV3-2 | CASSQKTLRGYSSYNEQFF
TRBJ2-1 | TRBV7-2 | CASSLASGSAYNEQFF
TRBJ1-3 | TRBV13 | CASSYRSSGNTIYF
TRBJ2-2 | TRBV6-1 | CASSEMDSTTGELFF
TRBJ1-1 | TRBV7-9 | CASSWGQNTEAFF
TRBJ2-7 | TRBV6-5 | CASSSQRQVYEQYF
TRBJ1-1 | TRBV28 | CASSFPGTGRTEAFF
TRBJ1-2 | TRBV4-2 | CASSLSPGQGAYAYGYTF
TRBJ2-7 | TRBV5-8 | CASSTLPSIYEQYF
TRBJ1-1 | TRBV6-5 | CASSYKTDTEAFF
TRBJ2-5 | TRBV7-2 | CASSLVGQGLETQYF
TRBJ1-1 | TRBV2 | CASRRDRGGTEAFF
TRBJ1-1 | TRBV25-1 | CASSVPRGATTEAFF